These T cell receptor beta chains were read from a single sample in a study of response to subunit inactivated influenza vaccine. TCRdb re-analysed the RT-PCR reads in MiXCR, keeping a single row per CDR3 protein. Found here are fewer than 750,000 distinct CDR3 sequences, about 15% of them singletons; the top ten hold around 10%. Source: PBMCs from blood, taken roughly 13 days after vaccination. Receptor source: a man between 45 and 60 years old who received an inactivated influenza vaccine. CDR3s include the opening cysteine and the closing phenylalanine or tryptophan. A D gene is named only where the DNA matches it firmly. Size values are once, few and many counts, or a class for expanded clones, and some rows have none.

clone size: .; V gene: TRBV6-1; J gene: TRBJ2-7; D gene: TRBD1; CDR3 protein: CASSRDRDISYEQYF; CDR3 DNA: TGTGCCAGCAGTCGCGACAGGGATATCTCCTACGAGCAGTACTTC
clone size: .; V gene: TRBV10-3; J gene: TRBJ2-1; D gene: .; CDR3 protein: CAISGRQAEQFF; CDR3 DNA: TGTGCCATCAGTGGTAGACAGGCAGAGCAGTTCTTC
clone size: few; V gene: TRBV7-9; J gene: TRBJ2-1; D gene: TRBD2; CDR3 protein: CASSLAGGIFRNEQFF; CDR3 DNA: TGTGCCAGCAGCTTGGCGGGGGGTATCTTCAGGAATGAGCAGTTCTTC
clone size: .; V gene: TRBV9; J gene: TRBJ2-1; D gene: .; CDR3 protein: CASSVGPAGPYNEQFF; CDR3 DNA: TGTGCCAGCAGCGTAGGTCCGGCGGGCCCCTACAATGAGCAGTTCTTC
clone size: .; V gene: TRBV2; J gene: TRBJ2-1; D gene: .; CDR3 protein: CASRVGNEQFF; CDR3 DNA: TGTGCCAGCAGGGTTGGCAATGAGCAGTTCTTC
clone size: many; V gene: TRBV28; J gene: TRBJ2-7; D gene: TRBD1; CDR3 protein: CASSWDRRDEQYF; CDR3 DNA: TGTGCCAGCAGCTGGGACAGGAGAGACGAGCAGTACTTC
clone size: .; V gene: TRBV20-1; J gene: TRBJ2-7; D gene: .; CDR3 protein: CSALPAISYEQYF; CDR3 DNA: TGCAGTGCCCTCCCGGCTATCTCCTACGAGCAGTACTTC
clone size: .; V gene: TRBV15; J gene: TRBJ2-3; D gene: TRBD2; CDR3 protein: CATTPGLIRDTQYF; CDR3 DNA: TGTGCCACCACCCCGGGACTAATTAGAGATACGCAGTATTTT
clone size: .; V gene: TRBV5-1; J gene: TRBJ2-7; D gene: TRBD2; CDR3 protein: CASSLTSGIEQYF; CDR3 DNA: TGCGCCAGCAGCTTGACTAGCGGGATCGAGCAGTACTTC
clone size: many; V gene: TRBV7-2; J gene: TRBJ2-3; D gene: .; CDR3 protein: CASSPGPGRTDTQYF; CDR3 DNA: TGTGCCAGCAGCCCAGGTCCGGGACGCACAGATACGCAGTATTTT
clone size: many; V gene: TRBV5-5; J gene: TRBJ2-5; D gene: .; CDR3 protein: CASSLAGTVQETQYF; CDR3 DNA: TGTGCCAGCAGCTTGGCCGGGACTGTCCAAGAGACCCAGTACTTC
clone size: .; V gene: TRBV3-1; J gene: TRBJ2-7; D gene: .; CDR3 protein: CASSQELCNDYEQYF; CDR3 DNA: TGTGCCAGCAGCCAAGAACTTTGCAATGACTACGAGCAGTACTTC
clone size: many; V gene: TRBV7-2; J gene: TRBJ2-1; D gene: .; CDR3 protein: CASSPRVGGQFF; CDR3 DNA: TGTGCCAGCAGCCCCCGGGTGGGAGGGCAGTTCTTC
clone size: many; V gene: TRBV29-1; J gene: TRBJ2-1; D gene: .; CDR3 protein: CSVALLVPWYNEQFF; CDR3 DNA: TGCAGCGTGGCATTACTAGTCCCCTGGTACAATGAGCAGTTCTTC
clone size: .; V gene: TRBV7-3; J gene: TRBJ2-3; D gene: .; CDR3 protein: CASSSGTMWGDTQYF; CDR3 DNA: TGTGCCAGCAGCTCAGGGACAATGTGGGGAGATACGCAGTATTTT
clone size: .; V gene: TRBV2; J gene: TRBJ2-1; D gene: .; CDR3 protein: CASSAGVHYNEQFF; CDR3 DNA: TGTGCCAGCAGTGCGGGAGTCCACTACAATGAGCAGTTCTTC
clone size: few; V gene: TRBV20-1; J gene: TRBJ2-1; D gene: TRBD2; CDR3 protein: CSASATSGMNEQFF; CDR3 DNA: TGCAGTGCTAGCGCGACTAGCGGGATGAATGAGCAGTTCTTC
clone size: few; V gene: TRBV7-9; J gene: TRBJ2-5; D gene: .; CDR3 protein: CASSLAGATQETQYF; CDR3 DNA: TGTGCCAGCAGCTTAGCGGGGGCAACCCAAGAGACCCAGTACTTC
clone size: few; V gene: TRBV27; J gene: TRBJ2-6; D gene: .; CDR3 protein: CASTPRVIAYSGANVLTF; CDR3 DNA: TGTGCCAGCACCCCCCGAGTGATAGCATACTCTGGGGCCAACGTCCTGACTTTC
clone size: .; V gene: TRBV15; J gene: TRBJ2-7; D gene: .; CDR3 protein: CATSTIRGGEQYF; CDR3 DNA: TGTGCCACCAGCACCATCAGGGGAGGCGAGCAGTACTTC
clone size: few; V gene: TRBV7-9; J gene: TRBJ2-1; D gene: TRBD2; CDR3 protein: CASSPVMTSVGSNEQFF; CDR3 DNA: TGTGCCAGCAGCCCCGTGATGACTAGCGTGGGATCCAATGAGCAGTTCTTC
clone size: few; V gene: TRBV7-9; J gene: TRBJ2-5; D gene: .; CDR3 protein: CASRGTETQYF; CDR3 DNA: TGTGCCAGCAGAGGCACAGAGACCCAGTACTTC
clone size: .; V gene: TRBV2; J gene: TRBJ1-2; D gene: TRBD1; CDR3 protein: CASTGQGGRYTF; CDR3 DNA: TGTGCCAGCACTGGACAGGGAGGACGCTACACCTTC
clone size: .; V gene: TRBV20-1; J gene: TRBJ2-1; D gene: TRBD2; CDR3 protein: CSAPRVPGLAGGYNEQFF; CDR3 DNA: TGCAGTGCTCCAAGGGTCCCGGGACTAGCGGGGGGTTACAATGAGCAGTTCTTC
clone size: .; V gene: TRBV3-1; J gene: TRBJ1-3; D gene: .; CDR3 protein: CASSPQGYSGNTIYF; CDR3 DNA: TGTGCCAGCAGCCCCCAGGGGTACTCTGGAAACACCATATATTTT
clone size: few; V gene: TRBV7-8; J gene: TRBJ2-1; D gene: .; CDR3 protein: CASSTRPLPNEQFF; CDR3 DNA: TGTGCCAGCAGCACGAGACCCCTTCCCAATGAGCAGTTCTTC
clone size: few; V gene: TRBV7-9; J gene: TRBJ2-3; D gene: .; CDR3 protein: CASIKQAMGLTLDTQYF; CDR3 DNA: TGTGCCAGCATCAAACAAGCGATGGGCCTTACCTTAGATACGCAGTATTTT
clone size: .; V gene: TRBV5-1; J gene: TRBJ2-2; D gene: .; CDR3 protein: CASRAGTHGGELFF; CDR3 DNA: TGCGCCAGCAGGGCCGGGACCCACGGCGGGGAGCTGTTTTTT
clone size: .; V gene: TRBV7-2; J gene: TRBJ1-2; D gene: .; CDR3 protein: CASSRGGADGYTF; CDR3 DNA: TGTGCCAGCAGCCGGGGGGGGGCTGATGGCTACACCTTC
clone size: .; V gene: TRBV4-3; J gene: TRBJ1-2; D gene: TRBD1; CDR3 protein: CASSQDPLAGGYGYTF; CDR3 DNA: TGCGCCAGCAGCCAAGATCCGTTGGCAGGGGGGTATGGCTACACCTTC
clone size: .; V gene: TRBV6-5; J gene: TRBJ2-1; D gene: TRBD2; CDR3 protein: CASSTRLAGGLSLINEQFF; CDR3 DNA: TGTGCCAGCAGTACCCGACTAGCGGGGGGTCTGTCGCTAATCAATGAGCAGTTCTTC
clone size: .; V gene: TRBV5-6; J gene: TRBJ1-1; D gene: .; CDR3 protein: CASNKGAEAFF; CDR3 DNA: TGTGCCAGCAACAAGGGAGCTGAAGCTTTCTTT
clone size: few; V gene: TRBV5-1; J gene: TRBJ2-5; D gene: TRBD1; CDR3 protein: CASRAPGGETQYF; CDR3 DNA: TGCGCCAGCAGAGCTCCAGGGGGAGAGACCCAGTACTTC